Listed here are 19 T cell receptor beta chains from one sample, sequenced in a study of control samples from healthy donors and cancer patients (dated by TCRdb to about 2020). To prepare the library, the immunoSEQ multiplex PCR assay was applied. Drawn from immuneACCESS, this table holds only the in-frame rearrangements with V and J called that TCRdb kept. Clones are partly lost; checked studies trace under half to an unresolved V gene and leave the rest unexplained. Present in this sample are some 170,000 clones, 96% of which were seen just once. The top ten constitute just over 1% of the sample. The sequencing sample was made of blood. The receptors were gathered from a woman aged 25 to 39 in good health.

This clone was detected a few times. The chain uses TRBV27 and TRBJ2-1; 7 bases map to TRBD1. With V trimmed by 4 bases and J by 4 bases, 7 bases remained unmatched. This CDR3 is built from 15 residues. Germline CDR1 reads MNHEY; CDR2 reads SMNVEV (reference sequence). CDR3 in amino acids: CASSSSQGWYNEQFF. The CDR3 nucleotides are TGTGCCAGCAGTTCCTCACAGGGGTGGTACAATGAGCAGTTCTTC.

The chain recombines TRBV18 with TRBJ1-1, with a possible D match to TRBD1 (6 bases). The CDR3 covers 15 residues. The ends were cut back, 2 bases at V and 5 bases at J, with 15 bases in the middle. CDR1 KGHSH and CDR2 LQKENI come from the germline V gene. CDR3 amino acids: CASSPYRGRGTEAFF. CDR3 sequence (DNA): TGTGCCAGCTCACCATATCGGGGGCGAGGGACTGAAGCTTTCTTT.

The V and J genes are TRBV2 and TRBJ1-1; 8 bases are a match to TRBD1. The CDR3 length is 13 residues. Trimming cost V 6 bases and J 6 bases; bases outside gene matches: 6. Germline V gene sequence: CDR1 SNHLY, CDR2 FYNNEI. Here the CDR3 reads CASRLTGVSEAFF. As DNA, the CDR3 is TGTGCCAGCAGGCTGACAGGGGTTTCTGAAGCTTTCTTT.

A few counts support this clone. The sample has other DNA sequences that encode this CDR3 too. The chain couples TRBV18 to TRBJ2-7, with D hard to call. With 0 bases removed from V and 3 bases from J, the gap between germline ends came to 6 bases. CDR3 length: 13 residues. CDR1 and CDR2 from the germline V gene are KGHSH and LQKENI. The CDR3 region has the DNA TGTGCCAGCTCACCACCTGTTGGCTACGAGCAGTACTTC. This sequence encodes CASSPPVGYEQYF.

The genes are TRBV7-2 and TRBJ2-5; D call uncertain. V was pared by 8 bases and J by 1 base, with 11 bases between. Germline V gene data show CDR1 as SGHTA and CDR2 as FQGNSA. There are 13 residues in the CDR3. CDR3 loop: CASCRSFQETQYF. CDR3 DNA: TGTGCCAGCTGCCGAAGCTTCCAAGAGACCCAGTACTTC.

The V and J genes are TRBV28 and TRBJ1-5; TRBD1 is a possible D gene (6 bases). The CDR3 is 13 residues long. Germline CDR1 is MDHEN and CDR2 is SYDVKM. CDR3 sequence: CVVTGLSNQPQHF. CDR3 DNA sequence: TGTGTAGTGACAGGCCTTAGCAATCAGCCCCAGCATTTT.

The chain carries TRBV6-5 and TRBJ1-2; D not resolved. In germline, CDR1 is MNHEY, CDR2 SVGAGI. The CDR3 extends over 15 amino acids. V lost 6 bases and J lost 2, with 16 bases in between. The CDR3 is CASSLAFGRNYGYTF. DNA of the CDR3: TGTGCCAGCAGCCTCGCCTTCGGGCGAAACTATGGCTACACCTTC.

Concerning this clone itself: The sample contains more than one DNA sequence encoding this CDR3. The gene calls are TRBV19 and TRBJ1-6, with D uncertain. The V end lost 1 base, the J end lost 6 bases, and 4 bases lay between the germline ends. This CDR3 is built from 13 residues. CDR1 is LNHDA and CDR2 is SQIVND in the germline V gene (reference sequence). Here the CDR3 DNA reads TGTGCCAGTAGTATAGCCCGTAATTCACCCCTCCACTTT. It translates to CASSIARNSPLHF. Using reference TRBV19 and TRBJ1-6 for the parts outside the CDR3, the full variable domain is DGGITQSPKYLFRKEGQNVTLSCEQNLNHDAMYWYRQDPGQGLRLIYYSQIVNDFQKGDIAEGYSVSREKKESFPLTVTSAQKNPTAFYLCASSIARNSPLHFGNGTRLTVT.

This chain joins TRBV5-1 and TRBJ2-1, with 7 nucleotides matching TRBD2. CDR3 length: 15 residues. Trimming took 2 bases from V and 4 from J; bases not matched to a gene: 6. Looked up from germline, CDR1 is SGHRS and CDR2 is YFSETQ. The CDR3, as DNA: TGCGCCAGCAGCTTAGGGACTATAGATTACAATGAGCAGTTCTTC. Encoded protein: CASSLGTIDYNEQFF. The full variable domain, in which reference TRBV5-1 and TRBJ2-1 provide the parts outside the CDR3, is KAGVTQTPRYLIKTRGQQVTLSCSPISGHRSVSWYQQTPGQGLQFLFEYFSETQRNKGNFPGRFSGRQFSNSRSEMNVSTLELGDSALYLCASSLGTIDYNEQFFGPGTRLTVL.

V is TRBV6-1 and J is TRBJ1-1; 9 nucleotides agree with TRBD1. J was trimmed by 6 bases and V by 0 bases; bases with no gene match: 5. This CDR3 has 15 amino acids. Germline assignment: CDR1 MNHNS and CDR2 SASEGT. CDR3 protein: CASSEAGTGRAEAFF. The CDR3 bases are TGTGCCAGCAGTGAAGCGGGGACAGGGAGAGCTGAAGCTTTCTTT.

This clone was picked up one time. CDR3 in amino acids: CASTRDLPEGEFF. The CDR3 bases are TGTGCCAGCACCAGGGACTTGCCCGAGGGGGAGTTCTTC. The genes are TRBV6-6 and TRBJ2-1; D possibly uses TRBD1 or TRBD2 (6 bases each). Germline V gene lookup returns CDR1 MNHNY and CDR2 SVGAGI (reference sequence). V was pared by 7 bases and J by 14 bases, with 21 bases between. The CDR3 is 13 residues long.

The CDR3 loop reads CASSPTGGGLYEQYF. DNA of the CDR3: TGTGCCAGCAGCCCGACGGGAGGGGGACTCTACGAGCAGTACTTC. The J gene is TRBJ2-7, the V gene TRBV7-2; TRBD2 matches 8 bases. The V gene's germline CDR1 is SGHTA and CDR2 FQGNSA. The CDR3 consists of 15 residues. V lost 5 bases and J lost 3; bases outside the gene matches: 9. Drawing the rest from reference TRBV7-2 and TRBJ2-7, the complete variable domain is GAGVSQSPSNKVTEKGKDVELRCDPISGHTALYWYRQSLGQGLEFLIYFQGNSAPDKSGLPSDRFSAERTGGSVSTLTIQRTQQEDSAVYLCASSPTGGGLYEQYFGPGTRLTVT.

This chain joins TRBV27 and TRBJ2-7, with 8 bases identical to TRBD1. Trimming cost V 6 bases and J 4 bases; bases outside gene matches: 8. CDR1 and CDR2 from the germline V gene are MNHEY and SMNVEV (reference sequence). The CDR3 contains 14 residues. This chain's CDR3 is CASSSQGAIYEQYF. The CDR3 DNA sequence: TGTGCCAGCAGCTCCCAGGGGGCGATTTACGAGCAGTACTTC.

V is TRBV4-1 and J is TRBJ2-1; 12 nucleotides align to TRBD2. Germline V gene sequence: CDR1 MGHRA, CDR2 YSYEKL. Unmatched junction bases numbered 3, after V lost 0 bases and J lost 3 bases. This CDR3 spans 17 amino acids. CDR3 nucleotide sequence: TGCGCCAGCAGCCAAGACCCGGGACTAGCGGGCTACAATGAGCAGTTCTTC. This gives the protein CASSQDPGLAGYNEQFF.

The chain couples TRBV25-1 to TRBJ2-6; 8 bases align to TRBD1. The CDR3 is made up of 16 amino acids. The germline V gene has CDR1 MGHDK and CDR2 SYGVNS. V lost 7 bases, J lost 0 bases, and 5 bases stayed unmatched. The CDR3 loop reads CASIETGGSGANVLTF. The CDR3 DNA follows: TGTGCCAGCATAGAAACAGGGGGCTCTGGGGCCAACGTCCTGACTTTC.

The chain employs TRBV24-1 and TRBJ2-6; no firm D call. The CDR3 loop spans 15 amino acids. Germline CDR1 is KGHDR and CDR2 is SFDVKD. Between the trimmed V and J ends, which lost 5 bases and 0 bases, there was a span of 7 bases. The CDR3 region is CATSGLSSGANVLTF. CDR3 sequence (DNA): TGTGCCACCAGTGGGTTATCCTCTGGGGCCAACGTCCTGACTTTC.

This clone was detected only a few times. The chain links TRBV19 to TRBJ2-1; no clear D. The CDR3 has 15 residues. Germline CDR1 and CDR2: LNHDA and SQIVND (reference sequence). V dropped 4 bases and J dropped 7 bases, with 17 bases sitting between them. The CDR3 DNA sequence: TGTGCCAGTAGTACCTACCACGAATCGACTAATGAGCAGTTCTTC. Translating gives CASSTYHESTNEQFF.

This chain links TRBV6-5 with TRBJ2-2; D may be TRBD2 (6 bases). The CDR3 extends over 14 amino acids. Germline V gives CDR1 MNHEY, CDR2 SVGAGI. The ends were cut back, 6 bases at V and 4 bases at J, with 12 bases in the middle. This CDR3 is CASRGGLSTGELFF. The CDR3 DNA sequence: TGTGCCAGCAGGGGGGGACTCAGCACCGGGGAGCTGTTTTTT.

The V gene is TRBV28, the J gene TRBJ1-1; D uncertain. CDR1 is MDHEN and CDR2 is SYDVKM in the germline V gene. Trimming cost V 4 bases and J 1 base, with 10 bases left between them. The CDR3 length is 14 residues. The CDR3: CASSSPWTNTEAFF. The CDR3 DNA is TGTGCCAGCAGTTCCCCCTGGACGAACACTGAAGCTTTCTTT.